The clone carrying this T cell receptor beta chain has just a few counts. Antigen specificity is unknown. The V end lost 4 bases, the J end lost 2 bases, and 14 bases lay between the germline ends. Germline-derived CDR1 and CDR2 are SNHLY and FYNNEI. This CDR3 region has 15 residues. The data were obtained in a study of T cell repertoires in cytomegalovirus infection. Study-wide background: An indication of both CMV infection and matching HLA type came from public TCR beta signatures.

TCRdb re-derived calls from the reads in MiXCR, one entry per CDR3 protein. The sample holds 490,000 or so distinct CDR3 sequences; roughly 12% are singletons and the top ten take roughly a tenth. Findings of the study overall: Dominating the ex vivo response were TCR beta clonotypes that were CMV-specific and HLA-C-restricted. CMV carriers with the relevant HLA were identified by cumulative public TCR beta family frequency.

The chain links TRBV2 to TRBJ2-5; no clear D. Sequencing used PBMCs. This receptor was obtained from a human donor in good health (CMV status not recorded). Some clones in this sample may be carry-over from other donors' samples. The CDR3 DNA is TGTGCCAGCAGTGGATCCCGTGATTTACAAGAGACCCAGTACTTC. It specifies CASSGSRDLQETQYF. Supplemented by reference TRBV2 and TRBJ2-5, the full variable domain reads EPEVTQTPSHQVTQMGQEVILRCVPISNHLYFYWYRQILGQKVEFLVSFYNNEISEKSEIFDDQFSVERPDGSNFTLKIRSTKLEDSAMYFCASSGSRDLQETQYFGPGTRLLVL.